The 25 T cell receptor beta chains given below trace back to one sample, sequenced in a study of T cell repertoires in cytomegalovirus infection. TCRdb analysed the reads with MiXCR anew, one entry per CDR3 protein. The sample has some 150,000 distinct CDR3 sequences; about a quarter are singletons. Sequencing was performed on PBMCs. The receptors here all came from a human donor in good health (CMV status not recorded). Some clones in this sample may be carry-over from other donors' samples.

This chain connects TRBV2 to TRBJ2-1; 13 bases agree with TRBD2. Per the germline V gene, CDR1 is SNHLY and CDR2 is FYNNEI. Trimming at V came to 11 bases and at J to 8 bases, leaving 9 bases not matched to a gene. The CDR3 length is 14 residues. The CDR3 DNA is TGTGCCGAACATGGACTAGCGGGAGTCGATGAGCAGTTCTTC. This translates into CAEHGLAGVDEQFF.

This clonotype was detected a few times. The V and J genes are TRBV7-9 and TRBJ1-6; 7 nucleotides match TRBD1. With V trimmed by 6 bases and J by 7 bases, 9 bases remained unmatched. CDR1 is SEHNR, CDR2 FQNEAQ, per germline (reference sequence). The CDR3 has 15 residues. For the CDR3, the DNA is TGTGCCAGCAGGACAGGGTCCGATTGGAATTCACCCCTCCACTTT. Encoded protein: CASRTGSDWNSPLHF. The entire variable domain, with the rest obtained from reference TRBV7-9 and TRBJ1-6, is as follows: DTGVSQNPRHKITKRGQNVTFRCDPISEHNRLYWYRQTLGQGPEFLTYFQNEAQLEKSRLLSDRFSAERPKGSFSTLEIQRTEQGDSAMYLCASRTGSDWNSPLHFGNGTRLTVT.

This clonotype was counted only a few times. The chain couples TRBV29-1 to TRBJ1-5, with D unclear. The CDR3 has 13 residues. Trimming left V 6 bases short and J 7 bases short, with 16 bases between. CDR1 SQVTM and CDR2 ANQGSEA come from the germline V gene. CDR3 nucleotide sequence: TGCAGCGTCGCACCCTCGACGGGACAGCCCCAGCATTTT. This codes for CSVAPSTGQPQHF.

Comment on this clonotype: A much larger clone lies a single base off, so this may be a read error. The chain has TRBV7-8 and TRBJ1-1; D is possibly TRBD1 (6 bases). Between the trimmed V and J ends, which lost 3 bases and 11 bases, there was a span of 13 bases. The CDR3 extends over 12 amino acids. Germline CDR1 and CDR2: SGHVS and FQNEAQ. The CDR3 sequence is CASSLCTGWAFF. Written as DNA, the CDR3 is TGTGCCAGCAGCTTGTGTACAGGGTGGGCTTTCTTT. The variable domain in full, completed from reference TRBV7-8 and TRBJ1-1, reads GAGVSQSPRYKVAKRGQDVALRCDPISGHVSLFWYQQALGQGPEFLTYFQNEAQLDKSGLPSDRFFAERPEGSVSTLKIQRTQQEDSAVYLCASSLCTGWAFFGQGTRLTVV.

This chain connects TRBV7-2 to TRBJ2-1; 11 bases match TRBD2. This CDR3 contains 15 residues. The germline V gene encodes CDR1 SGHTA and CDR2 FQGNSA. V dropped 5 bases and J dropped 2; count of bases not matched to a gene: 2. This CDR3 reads CASSAGLAAYNEQFF. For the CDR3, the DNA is TGTGCCAGCAGCGCGGGACTAGCGGCCTACAATGAGCAGTTCTTC.

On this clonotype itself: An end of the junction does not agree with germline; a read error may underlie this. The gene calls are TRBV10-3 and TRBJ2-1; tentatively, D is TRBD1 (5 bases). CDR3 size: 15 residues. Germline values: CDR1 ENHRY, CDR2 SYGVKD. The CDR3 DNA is TGTGCCCTCAGTGAGTTTGGGGCTGCCTACAATGAGCAGTTCTTC. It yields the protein CALSEFGAAYNEQFF.

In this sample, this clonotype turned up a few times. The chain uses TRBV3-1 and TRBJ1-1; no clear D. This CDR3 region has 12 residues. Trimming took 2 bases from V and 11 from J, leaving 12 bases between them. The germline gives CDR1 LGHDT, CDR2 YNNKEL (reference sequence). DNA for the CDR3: TGTGCCAGCAGCCAACCAGCTAGAGCGGCTTTCTTT. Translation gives CASSQPARAAFF.

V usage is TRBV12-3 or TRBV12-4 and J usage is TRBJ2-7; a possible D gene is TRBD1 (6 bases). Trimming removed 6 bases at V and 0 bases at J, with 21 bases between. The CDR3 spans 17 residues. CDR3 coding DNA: TGTGCCAGCAGATCTAACAGAGGGGCAGGGGCCTCCTACGAGCAGTACTTC. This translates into CASRSNRGAGASYEQYF.

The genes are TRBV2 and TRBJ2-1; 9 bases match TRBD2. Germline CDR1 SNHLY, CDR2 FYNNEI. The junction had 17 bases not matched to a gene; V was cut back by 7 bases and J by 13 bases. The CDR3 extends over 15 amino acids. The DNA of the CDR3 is TGTGCCAGCATCTCCCCTAGGACTAGCGTCACCAATCAGTTCTTC. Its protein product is CASISPRTSVTNQFF.

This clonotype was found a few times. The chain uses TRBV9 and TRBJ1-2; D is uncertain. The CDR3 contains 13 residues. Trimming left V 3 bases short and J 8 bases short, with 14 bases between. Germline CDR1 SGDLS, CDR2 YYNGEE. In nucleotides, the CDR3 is TGTGCCAGCAGCGCCCAGGAGTACAAGGGCTACACCTTC. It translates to CASSAQEYKGYTF.

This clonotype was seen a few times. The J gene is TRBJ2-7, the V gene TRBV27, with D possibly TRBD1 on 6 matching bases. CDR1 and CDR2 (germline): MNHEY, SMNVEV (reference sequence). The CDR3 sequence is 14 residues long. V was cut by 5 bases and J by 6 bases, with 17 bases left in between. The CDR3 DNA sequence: TGTGCCAGCAGTACCTCACAGGGTTTCGGCGAGCAGTACTTC. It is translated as CASSTSQGFGEQYF.

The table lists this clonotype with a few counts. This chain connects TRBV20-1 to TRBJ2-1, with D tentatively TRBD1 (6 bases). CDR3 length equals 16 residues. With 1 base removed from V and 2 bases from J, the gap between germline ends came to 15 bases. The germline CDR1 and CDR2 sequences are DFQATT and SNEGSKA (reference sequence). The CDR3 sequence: CSARVGQTLTYNEQFF. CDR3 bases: TGCAGTGCTAGAGTTGGACAGACCCTCACCTACAATGAGCAGTTCTTC.

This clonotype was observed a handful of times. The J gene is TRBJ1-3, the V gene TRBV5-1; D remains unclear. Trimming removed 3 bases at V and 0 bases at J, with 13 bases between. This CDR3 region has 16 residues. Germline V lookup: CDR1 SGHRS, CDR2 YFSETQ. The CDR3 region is CASSSDGRSSGNTIYF. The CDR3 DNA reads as TGCGCCAGCAGCTCGGACGGCCGTAGCTCTGGAAACACCATATATTTT.

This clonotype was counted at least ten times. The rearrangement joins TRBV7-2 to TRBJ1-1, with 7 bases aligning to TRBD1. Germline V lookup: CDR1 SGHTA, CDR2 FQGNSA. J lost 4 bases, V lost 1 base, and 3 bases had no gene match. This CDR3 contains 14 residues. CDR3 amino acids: CASSLGRQGTEAFF. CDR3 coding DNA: TGTGCCAGCAGCTTAGGACGACAGGGCACTGAAGCTTTCTTT.

The CDR3 loop is CASSSRQGSGEQFF. CDR3 sequence (DNA): TGTGCCAGCAGCTCCCGACAGGGCTCGGGTGAGCAGTTCTTC. This chain links TRBV7-2 with TRBJ2-1; 7 nucleotides match TRBD1. Germline CDR1 SGHTA, CDR2 FQGNSA. The J segment lost 9 bases and the V segment lost 4 bases, leaving 9 bases of the junction unmatched. There are 14 residues in the CDR3.

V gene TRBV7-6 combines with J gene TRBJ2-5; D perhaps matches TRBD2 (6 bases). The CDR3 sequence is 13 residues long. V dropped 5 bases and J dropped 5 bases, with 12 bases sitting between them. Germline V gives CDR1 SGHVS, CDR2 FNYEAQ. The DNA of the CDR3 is TGTGCCAGCAGCACCACTAGCCTCGAGACCCAGTACTTC. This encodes CASSTTSLETQYF.

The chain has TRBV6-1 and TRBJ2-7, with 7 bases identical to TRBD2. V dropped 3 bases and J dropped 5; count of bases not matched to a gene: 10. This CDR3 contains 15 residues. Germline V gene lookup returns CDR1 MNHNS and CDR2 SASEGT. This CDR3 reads CASSDPPGGKDEQYF. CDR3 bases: TGTGCCAGCAGTGATCCGCCGGGGGGAAAGGACGAGCAGTACTTC.

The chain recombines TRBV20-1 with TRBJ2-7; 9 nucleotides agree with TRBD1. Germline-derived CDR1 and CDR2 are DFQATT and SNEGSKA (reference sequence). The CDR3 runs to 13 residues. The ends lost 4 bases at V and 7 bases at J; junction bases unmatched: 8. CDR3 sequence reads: CSAKQGAKGEQYF. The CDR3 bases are TGCAGTGCTAAACAGGGGGCCAAGGGAGAGCAGTACTTC.

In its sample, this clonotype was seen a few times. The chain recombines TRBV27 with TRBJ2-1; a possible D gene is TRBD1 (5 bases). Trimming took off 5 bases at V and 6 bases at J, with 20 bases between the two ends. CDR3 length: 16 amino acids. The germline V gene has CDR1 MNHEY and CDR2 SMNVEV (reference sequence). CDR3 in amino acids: CASSLLVGGGANEQFF. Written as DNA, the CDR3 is TGTGCCAGCAGTCTCCTAGTAGGCGGTGGGGCCAATGAGCAGTTCTTC.

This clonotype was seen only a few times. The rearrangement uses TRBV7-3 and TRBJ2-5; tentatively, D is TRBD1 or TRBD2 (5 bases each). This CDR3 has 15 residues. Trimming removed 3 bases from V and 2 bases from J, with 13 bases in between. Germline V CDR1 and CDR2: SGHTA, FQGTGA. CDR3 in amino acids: CASSLSGPGQETQYF. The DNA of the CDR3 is TGTGCCAGCAGCTTGTCGGGACCAGGACAAGAGACCCAGTACTTC.

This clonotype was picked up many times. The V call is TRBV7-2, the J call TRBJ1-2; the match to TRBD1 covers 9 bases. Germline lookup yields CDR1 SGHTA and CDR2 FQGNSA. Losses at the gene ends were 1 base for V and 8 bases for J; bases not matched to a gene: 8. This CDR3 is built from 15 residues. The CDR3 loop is CASSLGGQGYDGYTF. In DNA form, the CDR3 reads TGTGCCAGCAGCTTAGGAGGACAGGGGTATGACGGCTACACCTTC.

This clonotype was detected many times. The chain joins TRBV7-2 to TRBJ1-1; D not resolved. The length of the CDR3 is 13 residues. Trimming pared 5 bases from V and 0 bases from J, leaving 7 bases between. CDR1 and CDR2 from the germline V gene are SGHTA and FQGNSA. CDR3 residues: CASSTSMNTEAFF. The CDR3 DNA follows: TGTGCCAGCAGCACCAGTATGAACACTGAAGCTTTCTTT. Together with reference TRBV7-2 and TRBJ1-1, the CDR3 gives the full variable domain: GAGVSQSPSNKVTEKGKDVELRCDPISGHTALYWYRQSLGQGLEFLIYFQGNSAPDKSGLPSDRFSAERTGGSVSTLTIQRTQQEDSAVYLCASSTSMNTEAFFGQGTRLTVV.

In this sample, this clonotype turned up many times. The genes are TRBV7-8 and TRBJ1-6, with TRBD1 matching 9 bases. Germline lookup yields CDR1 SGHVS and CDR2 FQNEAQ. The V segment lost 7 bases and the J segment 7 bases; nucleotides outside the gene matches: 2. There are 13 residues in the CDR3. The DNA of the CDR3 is TGTGCCAGCACCGGGACAGGGAATTCACCCCTCCACTTT. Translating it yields CASTGTGNSPLHF.

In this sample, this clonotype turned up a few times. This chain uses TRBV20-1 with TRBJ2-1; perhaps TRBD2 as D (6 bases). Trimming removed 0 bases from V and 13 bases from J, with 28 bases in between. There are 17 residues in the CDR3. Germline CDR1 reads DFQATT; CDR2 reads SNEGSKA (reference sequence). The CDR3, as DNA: TGCAGTGCTAGAGATATCCCGGGGGACTCCAGCTCGGGATATCAGTTCTTC. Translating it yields CSARDIPGDSSSGYQFF.

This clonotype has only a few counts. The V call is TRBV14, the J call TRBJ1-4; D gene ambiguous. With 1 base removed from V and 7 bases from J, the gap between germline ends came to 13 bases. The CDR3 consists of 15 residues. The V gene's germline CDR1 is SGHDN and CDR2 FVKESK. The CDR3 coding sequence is TGTGCCAGCAGCCAAGGAAGGTCCTCGGCTGAAAAACTGTTTTTT. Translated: CASSQGRSSAEKLFF.